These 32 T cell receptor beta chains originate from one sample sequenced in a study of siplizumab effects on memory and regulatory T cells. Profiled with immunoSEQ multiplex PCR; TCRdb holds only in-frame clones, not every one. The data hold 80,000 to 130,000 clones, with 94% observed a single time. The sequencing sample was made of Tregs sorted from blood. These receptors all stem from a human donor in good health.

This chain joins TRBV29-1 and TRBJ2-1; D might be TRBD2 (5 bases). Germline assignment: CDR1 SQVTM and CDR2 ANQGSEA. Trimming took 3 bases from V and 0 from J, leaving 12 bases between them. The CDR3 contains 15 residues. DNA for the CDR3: TGCAGCGTTGACGCTAGCAGAATCTCCTACAATGAGCAGTTCTTC. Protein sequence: CSVDASRISYNEQFF.

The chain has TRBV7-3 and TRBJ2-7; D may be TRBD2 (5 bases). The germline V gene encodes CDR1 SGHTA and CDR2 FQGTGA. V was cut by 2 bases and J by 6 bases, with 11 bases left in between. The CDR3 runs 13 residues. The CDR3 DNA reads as TGTGCCAGCAGCTTATATTCAGGAGGCGAGCAGTACTTC. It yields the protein CASSLYSGGEQYF.

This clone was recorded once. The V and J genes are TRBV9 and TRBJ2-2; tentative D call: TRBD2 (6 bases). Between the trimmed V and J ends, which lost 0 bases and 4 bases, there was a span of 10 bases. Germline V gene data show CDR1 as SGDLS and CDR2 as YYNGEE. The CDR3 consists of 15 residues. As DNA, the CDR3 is TGTGCCAGCAGCGTAGCCGGGAGATCCACCGGGGAGCTGTTTTTT. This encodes CASSVAGRSTGELFF.

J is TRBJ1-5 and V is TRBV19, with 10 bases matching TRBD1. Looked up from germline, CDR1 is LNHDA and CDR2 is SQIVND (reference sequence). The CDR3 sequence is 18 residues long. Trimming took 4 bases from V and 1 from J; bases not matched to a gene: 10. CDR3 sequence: CASSTPGTGVGSNQPQHF. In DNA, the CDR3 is TGTGCCAGTAGTACCCCCGGGACAGGGGTAGGAAGCAATCAGCCCCAGCATTTT. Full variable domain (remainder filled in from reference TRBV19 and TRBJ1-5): DGGITQSPKYLFRKEGQNVTLSCEQNLNHDAMYWYRQDPGQGLRLIYYSQIVNDFQKGDIAEGYSVSREKKESFPLTVTSAQKNPTAFYLCASSTPGTGVGSNQPQHFGDGTRLSIL.

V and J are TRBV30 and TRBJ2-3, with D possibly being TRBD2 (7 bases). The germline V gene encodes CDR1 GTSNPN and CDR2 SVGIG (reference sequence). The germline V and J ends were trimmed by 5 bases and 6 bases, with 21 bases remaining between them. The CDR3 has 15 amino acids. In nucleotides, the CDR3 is TGTGCCTGGGCCGGCGGGGGCGAGTGGGCTGATACGCAGTATTTT. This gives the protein CAWAGGGEWADTQYF.

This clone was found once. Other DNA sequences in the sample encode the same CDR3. The CDR3 sequence: CASSTLAGTYNEQFF. Written as DNA, the CDR3 is TGTGCCAGCAGCACTCTAGCGGGTACCTACAATGAGCAGTTCTTC. This chain uses TRBV7-9 with TRBJ2-1; 8 nucleotides line up with TRBD2. This CDR3 contains 15 residues. Germline V CDR1 and CDR2: SEHNR, FQNEAQ (reference sequence). J lost 2 bases, V lost 5 bases, and 5 bases had no gene match.

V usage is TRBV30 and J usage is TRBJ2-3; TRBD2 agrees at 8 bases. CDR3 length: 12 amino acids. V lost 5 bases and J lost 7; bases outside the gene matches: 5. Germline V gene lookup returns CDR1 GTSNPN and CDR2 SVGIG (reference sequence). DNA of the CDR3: TGTGCCTGGGCGGGAGGTGTGAATACGCAGTATTTT. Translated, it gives CAWAGGVNTQYF.

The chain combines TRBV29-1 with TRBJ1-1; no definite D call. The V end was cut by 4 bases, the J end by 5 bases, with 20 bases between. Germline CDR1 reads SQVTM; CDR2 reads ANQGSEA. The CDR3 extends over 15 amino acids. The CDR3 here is CSVAGLEGMYTEAFF. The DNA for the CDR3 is TGCAGCGTTGCGGGATTGGAGGGTATGTATACTGAAGCTTTCTTT.

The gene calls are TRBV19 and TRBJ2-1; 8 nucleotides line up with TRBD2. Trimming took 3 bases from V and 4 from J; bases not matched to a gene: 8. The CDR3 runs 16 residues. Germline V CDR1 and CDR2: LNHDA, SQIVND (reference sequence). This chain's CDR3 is CASSINPGTRYNEQFF. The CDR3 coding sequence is TGTGCCAGTAGTATTAACCCCGGGACTAGATACAATGAGCAGTTCTTC. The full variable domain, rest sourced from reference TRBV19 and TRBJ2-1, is DGGITQSPKYLFRKEGQNVTLSCEQNLNHDAMYWYRQDPGQGLRLIYYSQIVNDFQKGDIAEGYSVSREKKESFPLTVTSAQKNPTAFYLCASSINPGTRYNEQFFGPGTRLTVL.

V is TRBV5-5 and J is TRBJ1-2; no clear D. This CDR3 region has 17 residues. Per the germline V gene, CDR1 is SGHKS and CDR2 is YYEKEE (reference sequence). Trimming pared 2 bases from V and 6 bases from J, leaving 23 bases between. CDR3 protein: CASSFVQLSRNRDGYTF. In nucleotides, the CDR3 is TGTGCCAGCAGCTTCGTTCAGTTGTCAAGGAACCGGGATGGCTACACCTTC.

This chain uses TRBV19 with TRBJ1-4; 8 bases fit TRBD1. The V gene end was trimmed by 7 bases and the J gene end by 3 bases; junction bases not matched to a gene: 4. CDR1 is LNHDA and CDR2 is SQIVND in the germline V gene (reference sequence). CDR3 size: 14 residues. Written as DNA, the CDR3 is TGTGCCAGTACCGAACAGGGGGCTAATGAAAAACTGTTTTTT. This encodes CASTEQGANEKLFF.

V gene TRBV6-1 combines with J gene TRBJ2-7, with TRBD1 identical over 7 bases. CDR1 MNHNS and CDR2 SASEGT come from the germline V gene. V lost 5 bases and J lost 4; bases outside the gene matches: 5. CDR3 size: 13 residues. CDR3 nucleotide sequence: TGTGCCAGCAGTCGGGACAGAGATTACGAGCAGTACTTC. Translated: CASSRDRDYEQYF.

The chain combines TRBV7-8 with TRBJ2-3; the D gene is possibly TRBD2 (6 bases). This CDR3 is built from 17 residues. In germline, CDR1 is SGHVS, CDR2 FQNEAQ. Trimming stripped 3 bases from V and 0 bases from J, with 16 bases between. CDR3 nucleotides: TGTGCCAGCAGCTTGCGGGGAACAAAATCTAGCACAGATACGCAGTATTTT. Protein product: CASSLRGTKSSTDTQYF.

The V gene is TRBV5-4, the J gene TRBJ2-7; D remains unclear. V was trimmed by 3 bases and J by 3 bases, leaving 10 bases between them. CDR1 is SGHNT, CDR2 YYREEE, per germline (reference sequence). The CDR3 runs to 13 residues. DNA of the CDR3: TGTGCCAGCAGCTCGAGTGGCATCTACGAGCAGTACTTC. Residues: CASSSSGIYEQYF.

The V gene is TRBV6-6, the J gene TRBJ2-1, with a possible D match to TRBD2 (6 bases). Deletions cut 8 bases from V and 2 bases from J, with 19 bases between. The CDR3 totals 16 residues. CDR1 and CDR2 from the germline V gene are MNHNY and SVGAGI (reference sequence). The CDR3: CASCRGYGGAYNEQFF. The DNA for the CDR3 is TGTGCCAGCTGTCGGGGTTACGGGGGAGCCTACAATGAGCAGTTCTTC.

The CDR3 DNA reads as TGTGCCAGCAGCTCTAGCGGGAGCTCCTACAATGAGCAGTTCTTC. As protein: CASSSSGSSYNEQFF. The V gene is TRBV11-3, the J gene TRBJ2-1; 10 bases fit TRBD2. The CDR3 is 15 amino acids. V gave up 4 bases and J gave up 0 bases; unmatched junction bases: 0. Germline V gives CDR1 SGHNT, CDR2 YENEEA.

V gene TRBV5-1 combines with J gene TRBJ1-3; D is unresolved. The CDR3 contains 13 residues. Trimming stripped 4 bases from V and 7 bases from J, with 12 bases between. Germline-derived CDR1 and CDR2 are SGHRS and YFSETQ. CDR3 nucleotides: TGCGCCAGCAGCCCCGGCGTTTTGAACACCATATATTTT. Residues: CASSPGVLNTIYF.

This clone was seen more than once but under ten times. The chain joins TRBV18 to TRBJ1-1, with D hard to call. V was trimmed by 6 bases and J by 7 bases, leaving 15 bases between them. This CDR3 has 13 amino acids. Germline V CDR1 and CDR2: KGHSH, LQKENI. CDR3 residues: CASSRAEGSEAFF. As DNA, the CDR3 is TGTGCCAGCTCGCGAGCAGAGGGTAGTGAAGCTTTCTTT.

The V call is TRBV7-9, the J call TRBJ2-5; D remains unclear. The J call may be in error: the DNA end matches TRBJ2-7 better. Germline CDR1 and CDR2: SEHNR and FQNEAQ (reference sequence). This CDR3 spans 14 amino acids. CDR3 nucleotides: TGTGCCAGCAGCCCCCCCGCCCCCTCCTACGAGCAGTACTTC. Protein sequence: CASSPPAPSYEQYF.

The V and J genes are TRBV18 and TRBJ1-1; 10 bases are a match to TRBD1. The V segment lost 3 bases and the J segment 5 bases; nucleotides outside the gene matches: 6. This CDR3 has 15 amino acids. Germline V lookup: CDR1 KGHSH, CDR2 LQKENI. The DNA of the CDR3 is TGTGCCAGCTCACCGAGACAGGGGGCGGCTACTGAAGCTTTCTTT. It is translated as CASSPRQGAATEAFF.

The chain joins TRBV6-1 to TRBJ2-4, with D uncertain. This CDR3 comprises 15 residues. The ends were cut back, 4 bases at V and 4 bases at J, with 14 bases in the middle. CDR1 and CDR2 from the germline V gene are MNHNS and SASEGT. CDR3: CASSAGLSSKNIQYF. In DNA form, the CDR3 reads TGTGCCAGCAGTGCGGGCTTATCGTCGAAAAACATTCAGTACTTC.

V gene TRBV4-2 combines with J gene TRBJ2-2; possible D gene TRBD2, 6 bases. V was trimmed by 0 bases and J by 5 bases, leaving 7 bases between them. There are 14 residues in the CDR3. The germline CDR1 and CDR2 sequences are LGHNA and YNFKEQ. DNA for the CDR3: TGTGCCAGCAGCCAAGAAAGCGGGACCGGGGAGCTGTTTTTT. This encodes CASSQESGTGELFF.

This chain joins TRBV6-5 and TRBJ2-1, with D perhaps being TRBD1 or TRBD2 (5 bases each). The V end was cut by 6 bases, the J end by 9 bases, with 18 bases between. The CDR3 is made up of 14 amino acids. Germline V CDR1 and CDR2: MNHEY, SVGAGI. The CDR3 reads CASRVGTAGFEQFF. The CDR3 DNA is TGTGCCAGCAGAGTAGGGACCGCCGGGTTTGAGCAGTTCTTC.

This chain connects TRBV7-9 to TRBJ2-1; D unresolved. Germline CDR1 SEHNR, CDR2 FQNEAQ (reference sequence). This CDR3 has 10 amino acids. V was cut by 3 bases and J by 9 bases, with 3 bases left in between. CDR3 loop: CASSFREQFF. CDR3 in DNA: TGTGCCAGCAGCTTCCGTGAGCAGTTCTTC.

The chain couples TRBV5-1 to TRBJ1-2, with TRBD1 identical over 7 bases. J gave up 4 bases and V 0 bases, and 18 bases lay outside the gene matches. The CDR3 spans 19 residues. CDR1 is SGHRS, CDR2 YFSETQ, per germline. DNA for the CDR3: TGCGCCAGCAGCTTGGACGTCCAGGGACAGTACCCCTTAACCTATGGCTACACCTTC. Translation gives CASSLDVQGQYPLTYGYTF.

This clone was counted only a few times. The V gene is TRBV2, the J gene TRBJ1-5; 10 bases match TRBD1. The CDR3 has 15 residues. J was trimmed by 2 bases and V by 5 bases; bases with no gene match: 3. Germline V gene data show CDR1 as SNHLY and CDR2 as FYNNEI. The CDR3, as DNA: TGTGCCAGCAGTCCCGGGACAGGGGGCAATCAGCCCCAGCATTTT. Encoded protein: CASSPGTGGNQPQHF.

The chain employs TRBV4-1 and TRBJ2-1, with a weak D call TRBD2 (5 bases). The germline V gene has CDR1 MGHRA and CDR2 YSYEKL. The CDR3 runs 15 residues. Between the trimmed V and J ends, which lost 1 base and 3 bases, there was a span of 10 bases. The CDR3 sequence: CASSQVAGLYNEQFF. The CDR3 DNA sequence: TGCGCCAGCAGCCAAGTTGCCGGACTCTACAATGAGCAGTTCTTC.

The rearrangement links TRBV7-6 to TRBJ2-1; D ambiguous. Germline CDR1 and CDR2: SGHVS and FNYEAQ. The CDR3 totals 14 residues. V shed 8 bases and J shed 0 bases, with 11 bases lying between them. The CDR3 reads CASRPNPSYNEQFF. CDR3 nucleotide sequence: TGTGCCAGCCGCCCCAACCCCTCCTACAATGAGCAGTTCTTC.

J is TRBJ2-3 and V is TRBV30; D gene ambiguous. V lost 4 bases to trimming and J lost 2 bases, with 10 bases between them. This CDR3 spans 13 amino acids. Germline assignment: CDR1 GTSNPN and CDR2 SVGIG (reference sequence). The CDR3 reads CAWMYKATDTQYF. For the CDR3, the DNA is TGTGCCTGGATGTACAAAGCCACAGATACGCAGTATTTT.

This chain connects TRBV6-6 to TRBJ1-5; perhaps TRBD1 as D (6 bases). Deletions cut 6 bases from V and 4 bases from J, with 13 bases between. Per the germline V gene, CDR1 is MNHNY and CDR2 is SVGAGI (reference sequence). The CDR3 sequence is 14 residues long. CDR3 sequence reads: CASRGAGANQPQHF. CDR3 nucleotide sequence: TGTGCCAGCAGGGGCGCGGGGGCTAATCAGCCCCAGCATTTT.

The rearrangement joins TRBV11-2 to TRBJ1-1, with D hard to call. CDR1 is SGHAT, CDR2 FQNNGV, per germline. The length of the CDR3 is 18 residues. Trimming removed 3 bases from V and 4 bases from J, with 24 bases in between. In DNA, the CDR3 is TGTGCCAGCAGCTTTTCCCCCCTGTCTCGGGCCGGGAGCACTGAAGCTTTCTTT. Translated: CASSFSPLSRAGSTEAFF.

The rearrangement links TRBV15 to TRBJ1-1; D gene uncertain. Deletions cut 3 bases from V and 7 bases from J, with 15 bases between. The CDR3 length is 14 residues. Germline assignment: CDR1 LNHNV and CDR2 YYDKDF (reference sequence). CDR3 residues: CATSSGVVGSEAFF. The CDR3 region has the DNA TGTGCCACCAGCAGCGGGGTAGTCGGGAGTGAAGCTTTCTTT.